The next 10 T cell receptor beta chains were all read from a single sample in a study of T cell responses to AZD1222 COVID-19 vaccine. Here immunoSEQ multiplex PCR was the method, and the copy in TCRdb shows in-frame clones only, minus some. The sample lists more than 95,000 clones; about nine tenths were seen once. This material consisted of peripheral blood, taken on day 0 of AZD1222 vaccination. These receptors came from an adult in good health.

V is TRBV6-5 and J is TRBJ2-3; D may be TRBD2 (5 bases). Germline loops: CDR1 MNHEY, CDR2 SVGAGI. This CDR3 spans 14 amino acids. The V end was cut by 2 bases, the J end by 6 bases, with 12 bases between. CDR3 sequence reads: CASSYSRLADTQYF. For the CDR3, the DNA is TGTGCCAGCAGTTACAGCAGGCTAGCCGATACGCAGTATTTT.

V usage is TRBV28 and J usage is TRBJ1-2, with 8 positions matching TRBD1. Trimming took 5 bases from V and 13 from J; bases not matched to a gene: 12. CDR1 MDHEN and CDR2 SYDVKM come from the germline V gene. The CDR3 is 13 residues long. The CDR3 DNA reads as TGTGCCAGCAGTCCCCCGGACAGGGTGGTTTTCACCTTC. Its protein is CASSPPDRVVFTF.

The J gene is TRBJ2-7, the V gene TRBV24-1; D is perhaps TRBD1 or TRBD2 (5 bases each). The CDR3 covers 14 residues. The germline V gene encodes CDR1 KGHDR and CDR2 SFDVKD. With 4 bases removed from V and 0 bases from J, the gap between germline ends came to 9 bases. This chain's CDR3 is CATSDRDPSYEQYF. The CDR3 DNA follows: TGTGCCACCAGTGACCGGGACCCCTCCTACGAGCAGTACTTC.

This chain connects TRBV10-3 to TRBJ1-6, with D perhaps TRBD1 (5 bases). The CDR3 covers 15 residues. Trimming took off 8 bases at V and 5 bases at J, with 16 bases between the two ends. In germline, CDR1 is ENHRY, CDR2 SYGVKD. In DNA form, the CDR3 reads TGTGCCATCGGGGACGTCCCGGCGGATAATTCACCCCTCCACTTT. This encodes CAIGDVPADNSPLHF.

The chain combines TRBV4-1 with TRBJ2-1; D not certain. V was pared by 4 bases and J by 2 bases, with 15 bases between. CDR1 and CDR2 from the germline V gene are MGHRA and YSYEKL. This CDR3 comprises 16 residues. The CDR3 spells CASSLNSESTYNEQFF. Written as DNA, the CDR3 is TGCGCCAGCAGCCTCAACTCGGAGTCAACCTACAATGAGCAGTTCTTC.

CDR3 nucleotides: TGTGCCAGCAGCAAAAACAGGAGGGGCCATAGCAATCAGCCCCAGCATTTT. As protein: CASSKNRRGHSNQPQHF. The chain couples TRBV21-1 to TRBJ1-5. TRBV21-1 is marked as a pseudogene. The CDR3 runs 17 residues.

The V call is TRBV3-1 (or the pseudogene TRBV3-2), the J call TRBJ2-7; D is possibly TRBD1 (7 bases). This CDR3 contains 13 residues. The germline V gene encodes CDR1 LGHDT and CDR2 YNNKEL (reference sequence). V lost 2 bases, J lost 3 bases, and 8 bases lay in between. For the CDR3, the DNA is TGTGCCAGCAGCCAACAGGGGGGCTACGAGCAGTACTTC. It is translated as CASSQQGGYEQYF.

The chain has TRBV2 and TRBJ2-3, with a weak D call TRBD1 (6 bases). This CDR3 region has 18 residues. CDR1 is SNHLY and CDR2 is FYNNEI in the germline V gene. V dropped 3 bases and J dropped 1 base, with 20 bases sitting between them. CDR3 protein: CASSESPYRGQGTDTQYF. The CDR3 DNA reads as TGTGCCAGCAGTGAGTCCCCCTATAGGGGACAAGGCACAGATACGCAGTATTTT.

V usage is TRBV9 and J usage is TRBJ2-3; 8 nucleotides match TRBD2. CDR1 is SGDLS and CDR2 is YYNGEE in the germline V gene. This CDR3 region has 14 residues. V was clipped by 2 bases and J by 4 bases; unmatched bases: 3. The CDR3 protein is CASSVAGGSDTQYF. The DNA of the CDR3 is TGTGCCAGCAGCGTCGCGGGGGGTTCAGATACGCAGTATTTT.

The genes are TRBV3-1 (or the pseudogene TRBV3-2) and TRBJ1-6; 9 nucleotides align to TRBD1. Trimming took 7 bases from V and 7 from J; bases not matched to a gene: 5. The germline CDR1 and CDR2 sequences are LGHDT and YNNKEL (reference sequence). CDR3 length: 14 amino acids. The CDR3 region is CASNPGQGNSPLHF. CDR3 bases: TGTGCCAGCAACCCGGGACAGGGAAATTCACCCCTCCACTTT.